Following are 4 T cell receptor beta chains from one sample sequenced in a study of human T cells and chemical hapten exposure. TCRdb reanalysed the RACE reads using MiXCR and keeps one entry per CDR3 protein. The data contain about 110,000 distinct CDR3 sequences, about 10% of them singletons. Documented time point: patch test 1, 2 weeks after DPC sensitization. Noted treatment: therapeutic diphenylcyclopropenone sensitization with weekly scalp DPC. This specimen consisted of whole blood, obtained in connection with sensitization to the hapten diphenylcyclopropenone (DPC). The receptors were gathered from a woman between 40 and 55 years old with alopecia areata. Some clones in this sample may be carry-over from other donors' samples.

This clonotype was recorded a few times. The chain uses TRBV7-2 and TRBJ2-7, with D possibly being TRBD2 (6 bases). Trimming cost V 1 base and J 2 bases, with 12 bases left between them. Germline lookup yields CDR1 SGHTA and CDR2 FQGNSA. The CDR3 runs 15 residues. This chain's CDR3 is CASSLVGGNAYEQYF. The CDR3 nucleotides are TGTGCCAGCAGCTTAGTGGGGGGAAATGCCTACGAGCAGTACTTC.

As for this clonotype: Relative to the germline gene, one junction end is altered; a read error may explain this. The V and J genes are TRBV7-2 and TRBJ2-7, with 7 bases lining up with TRBD2. This CDR3 is 14 amino acids long. CDR1 and CDR2 (germline): SGHTA, FQGNSA. The CDR3 sequence: CASSSAGEAYKQYF. CDR3 in DNA: TGTGCCAGCAGCTCGGCGGGAGAAGCCTACAAGCAGTACTTC. Complete variable domain (other parts from reference TRBV7-2 and TRBJ2-7): GAGVSQSPSNKVTEKGKDVELRCDPISGHTALYWYRQSLGQGLEFLIYFQGNSAPDKSGLPSDRFSAERTGGSVSTLTIQRTQQEDSAVYLCASSSAGEAYKQYFGPGTRLTVT.

This clonotype appeared many times. The chain uses TRBV29-1 and TRBJ2-7; 7 bases are a match to TRBD1. The CDR3 has 15 amino acids. In germline, CDR1 is SQVTM, CDR2 ANQGSEA. Losses at the gene ends were 5 bases for V and 3 bases for J; bases not matched to a gene: 13. In DNA form, the CDR3 reads TGCAGCGTTAGGCCCGGACAGGACTTACTCTACGAGCAGTACTTC. This translates into CSVRPGQDLLYEQYF.

In this sample, this clonotype turned up a few times. The chain recombines TRBV6-4 with TRBJ1-2, with TRBD1 matching over 8 bases. This CDR3 is 13 amino acids long. CDR1 and CDR2 from the germline V gene are MRHNA and SNTAGT. V was clipped by 5 bases and J by 2 bases; unmatched bases: 1. For the CDR3, the DNA is TGTGCCAGCAGTCGACAGGGGAACTATGGCTACACCTTC. Translated: CASSRQGNYGYTF.